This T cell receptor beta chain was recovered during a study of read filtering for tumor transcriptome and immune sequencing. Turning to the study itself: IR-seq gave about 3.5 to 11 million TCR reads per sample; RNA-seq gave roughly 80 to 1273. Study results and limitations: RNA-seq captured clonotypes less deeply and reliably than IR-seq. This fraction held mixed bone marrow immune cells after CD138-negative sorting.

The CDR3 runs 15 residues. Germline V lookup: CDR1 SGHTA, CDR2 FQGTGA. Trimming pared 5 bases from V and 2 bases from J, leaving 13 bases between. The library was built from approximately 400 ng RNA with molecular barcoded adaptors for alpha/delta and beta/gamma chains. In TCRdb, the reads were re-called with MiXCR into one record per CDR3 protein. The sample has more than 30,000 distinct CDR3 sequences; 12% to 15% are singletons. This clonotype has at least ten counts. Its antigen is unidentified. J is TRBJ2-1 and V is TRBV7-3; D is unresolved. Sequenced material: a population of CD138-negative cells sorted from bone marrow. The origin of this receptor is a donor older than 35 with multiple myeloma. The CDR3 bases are TGTGCCAGCAGCCCAGATCTCCGCACCTACAATGAGCAGTTCTTC. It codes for CASSPDLRTYNEQFF. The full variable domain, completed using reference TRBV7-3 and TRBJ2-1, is GAGVSQTPSNKVTEKGKYVELRCDPISGHTALYWYRQSLGQGPEFLIYFQGTGAADDSGLPNDRFFAVRPEGSVSTLKIQRTERGDSAVYLCASSPDLRTYNEQFFGPGTRLTVL.